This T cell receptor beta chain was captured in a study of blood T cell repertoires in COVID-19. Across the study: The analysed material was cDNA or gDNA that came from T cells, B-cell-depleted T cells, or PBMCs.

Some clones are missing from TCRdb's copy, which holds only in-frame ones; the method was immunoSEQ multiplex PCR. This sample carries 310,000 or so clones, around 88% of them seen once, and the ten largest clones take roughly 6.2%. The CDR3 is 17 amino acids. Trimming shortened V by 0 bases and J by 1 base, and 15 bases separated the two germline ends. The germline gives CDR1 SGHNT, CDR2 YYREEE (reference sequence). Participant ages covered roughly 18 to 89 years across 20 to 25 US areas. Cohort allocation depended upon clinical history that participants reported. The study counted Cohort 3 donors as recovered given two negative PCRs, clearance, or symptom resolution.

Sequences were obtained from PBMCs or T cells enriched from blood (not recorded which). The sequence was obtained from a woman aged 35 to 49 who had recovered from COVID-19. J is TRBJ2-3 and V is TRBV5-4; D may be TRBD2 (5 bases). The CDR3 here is CASSLARRGGRTDTQYF. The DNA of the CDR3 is TGTGCCAGCAGCTTGGCCCGCCGGGGTGGGCGCACAGATACGCAGTATTTT.